This passage covers 12 T cell receptor beta chains from one sample sequenced in a study of T cell responses to AZD1222 COVID-19 vaccine. Assay: immunoSEQ multiplex PCR; the TCRdb copy retains only in-frame clones and omits some. The table lists approximately 160,000 clones, about 91% of them singletons, with 0.9% to 1.2% in the top ten. This material consisted of peripheral blood, taken 28 days after the second AZD1222 dose. These receptor sequences come from an adult who received the AZD1222 COVID-19 vaccine.

The genes are TRBV9 and TRBJ1-2; TRBD1 aligns across 8 bases. Germline values: CDR1 SGDLS, CDR2 YYNGEE. There are 16 residues in the CDR3. V trimming: 4 bases; J trimming: 0 bases; junction bases outside the gene matches: 8. The CDR3 sequence: CASSSYRTGTNYGYTF. In DNA, the CDR3 is TGTGCCAGCAGCTCGTACCGGACAGGGACTAACTATGGCTACACCTTC.

The chain has TRBV19 and TRBJ1-2; unclear D gene. Germline assignment: CDR1 LNHDA and CDR2 SQIVND (reference sequence). This CDR3 spans 14 amino acids. The V end lost 6 bases, the J end lost 3 bases, and 14 bases lay between the germline ends. CDR3 protein: CASRTFGAYYGYTF. The CDR3, as DNA: TGTGCCAGTAGAACTTTTGGAGCCTACTATGGCTACACCTTC.

This rearrangement joins TRBV2 to TRBJ2-2, with D perhaps matching TRBD1 or TRBD2 (5 bases each). The CDR3 length is 15 residues. CDR1 and CDR2 (germline): SNHLY, FYNNEI. The germline V and J ends were trimmed by 4 bases and 0 bases, with 9 bases remaining between them. CDR3 sequence reads: CASSVQGANTGELFF. DNA for the CDR3: TGTGCCAGCAGTGTTCAGGGAGCGAACACCGGGGAGCTGTTTTTT.

This chain joins TRBV5-8 and TRBJ1-5, with D perhaps matching TRBD1 (5 bases). The CDR3 is 16 amino acids. The V end lost 0 bases, the J end lost 2 bases, and 12 bases lay between the germline ends. CDR1 is SGHTS and CDR2 is YDEGEE in the germline V gene. CDR3 residues: CASSLERDGGNQPQHF. The CDR3 DNA reads TGTGCCAGCAGCTTGGAGCGGGACGGGGGCAATCAGCCCCAGCATTTT.

The V gene is TRBV6-1, the J gene TRBJ1-6; D unclear. The CDR3 extends over 16 amino acids. The ends were cut back, 4 bases at V and 5 bases at J, with 15 bases in the middle. Germline lookup yields CDR1 MNHNS and CDR2 SASEGT. CDR3 residues: CASSGAGGLDNSPLHF. In DNA form, the CDR3 reads TGTGCCAGCAGTGGGGCGGGAGGGCTCGATAATTCACCCCTCCACTTT.

The chain has TRBV2 and TRBJ1-1; maybe TRBD1 (6 bases). V gave up 7 bases and J gave up 4 bases, with 13 bases separating them. The CDR3 consists of 13 residues. The germline CDR1 and CDR2 sequences are SNHLY and FYNNEI. In nucleotides, the CDR3 is TGTGCCAGCATATTGGAGGGGGGCACTGAAGCTTTCTTT. Translation gives CASILEGGTEAFF. The complete variable domain, with remaining parts taken from reference TRBV2 and TRBJ1-1, reads EPEVTQTPSHQVTQMGQEVILRCVPISNHLYFYWYRQILGQKVEFLVSFYNNEISEKSEIFDDQFSVERPDGSNFTLKIRSTKLEDSAMYFCASILEGGTEAFFGQGTRLTVV.

The rearrangement links TRBV11-2 to TRBJ2-1; D is undetermined. Trimming removed 4 bases from V and 2 bases from J, with 12 bases in between. The CDR3 contains 15 residues. Germline lookup yields CDR1 SGHAT and CDR2 FQNNGV. CDR3 residues: CASSSKGSAYNEQFF. The CDR3 DNA reads TGTGCCAGCAGCTCCAAGGGCAGCGCCTACAATGAGCAGTTCTTC.

V is TRBV5-1 and J is TRBJ1-1, with D hard to call. From germline, CDR1 is SGHRS and CDR2 YFSETQ. Between the trimmed V and J ends, which lost 5 bases and 1 base, there was a span of 6 bases. CDR3 length: 12 amino acids. For the CDR3, the DNA is TGCGCCAGCAGGGGTCCGAACACTGAAGCTTTCTTT. Translated, it gives CASRGPNTEAFF.

The CDR3 is CASSPTDIVGEKLFF. DNA of the CDR3: TGTGCCAGCAGTCCGACAGACATCGTAGGGGAAAAACTGTTTTTT. V and J are TRBV27 and TRBJ1-4; tentative D call: TRBD1 (5 bases). Germline values: CDR1 MNHEY, CDR2 SMNVEV (reference sequence). Deletions cut 5 bases from V and 8 bases from J, with 18 bases between. The CDR3 runs 15 residues.

The V and J genes are TRBV6-5 and TRBJ1-4; D is uncertain. CDR3 size: 14 residues. V gave up 5 bases and J gave up 5 bases, with 12 bases separating them. Germline CDR1 and CDR2: MNHEY and SVGAGI. CDR3 DNA sequence: TGTGCCAGCAGTCCCCGATTTCCGAATGAAAAACTGTTTTTT. Protein product: CASSPRFPNEKLFF.

The J gene is TRBJ2-3, the V gene TRBV11-2; 8 bases are shared with TRBD2. The CDR3 is made up of 13 amino acids. Looked up from germline, CDR1 is SGHAT and CDR2 is FQNNGV. J was trimmed by 13 bases and V by 0 bases; bases with no gene match: 6. The CDR3 region is CASSLEGFGGEYF. CDR3 sequence (DNA): TGTGCCAGCAGCTTAGAAGGGTTCGGGGGGGAGTATTTT.

The rearrangement links TRBV11-1 to TRBJ2-5, with D perhaps matching TRBD2 (6 bases). From germline, CDR1 is SGHAT and CDR2 FQDESV (reference sequence). Trimming cost V 1 base and J 5 bases, with 11 bases left between them. The CDR3 is 14 amino acids. The CDR3 DNA sequence: TGTGCCAGCAGCTTAGGTAATAGCGGCGAGACCCAGTACTTC. Residues: CASSLGNSGETQYF.